This TCR beta chain came from a study of blood T cell repertoires in COVID-19 (dated by TCRdb to between 2020 and 2021). In terms of the full investigation: Samples covering the acute and convalescent phases of COVID-19 were provided by collaborators in the United States, Italy and Spain. The prospective study material was composed of cDNA or gDNA derived from T cells, B-cell-depleted T cells, or PBMCs. Where available, HLA class I and class II types were taken from metadata supplied by the sample provider and were not determined by assay-based typing. The sample metadata nearly always contained a de-identified subject ID, COVID-19 status, age in years and sex. A freely available public database, intended as a resource for researchers studying the immune response to SARS-CoV-2, is where the repertoires were released. The dataset comprised deeply sampled blood TCRbeta repertoires from subjects exposed to, actively infected with, or recovered from COVID-19. Samples were obtained from the ongoing ImmuneRACE study (first 160 participants) and from 1,254 subjects provided by 6 global collaborators. The paper's findings and limits, for the study overall: How much clinical and demographic metadata was included differed by source and by participant, and the metadata was provided uncurated.

Whole blood was collected in K2EDTA tubes by collaborating institutions according to the institutions' own protocols. For TCRbeta analysis, collaborators shipped samples as frozen whole blood, isolated PBMCs, or DNA extracted from either of those sample types. TCRbeta CDR3 regions were amplified from genomic DNA by means of the immunoSEQ Assay, a bias-controlled multiplex PCR. In the paper's pipeline: Nucleated cell counts per sample were estimated from amplification of reference gene primers within the assay. To quantify the absolute abundance of each unique TCRbeta CDR3 rearrangement, sequence reads were collapsed and filtered. For each sample, productive Simpson clonality was calculated as the square root of Simpson's diversity index over productive rearrangements. TCRdb took this table from immuneACCESS and kept in-frame rearrangements with V and J called. Such tables lack part of the clones; where checked against another copy, unresolved V genes explain under half of the gap, and the rest is unexplained. The V and J calls and clone size come from that table; D and trimming were worked out from the DNA. Present in this sample are about 35,000 clones, roughly nine tenths of which were seen just once. The top ten constitute around 2% of the sample.

For this clone: The antigen it binds to is not known. No base quality values were provided; no much bigger clone lies one nucleotide off.

V sheds 4 bases and J sheds 6 bases, leaving 10 bases between their ends. Per the germline V gene (reference sequence), LGHDT is the CDR1 and YNNKEL is the CDR2. The CDR3 starts with the cysteine, ends with the phenylalanine, and has 12 residues. CDR3 DNA is the only sequence kept; it has 36 bases, read in frame from the first base. The chain uses TRBV3-1 (or the pseudogene TRBV3-2) and TRBJ2-7, and possibly TRBD1, on 5 matching bases. The clonotype comes from a man aged 45-60 years with active COVID-19. Sequencing was done on a sample of peripheral blood. The CDR3 corresponds to CASSLPRGEQYF. The DNA sequence is TGTGCCAGCAGCCTTCCTAGGGGCGAGCAGTACTTC.